The 20 T cell receptor beta chains below come from one sample, sequenced in a study of blood T cell repertoires in COVID-19. Profiling relied on immunoSEQ multiplex PCR, and the TCRdb table lists in-frame clones only, not all of them. The sample includes tens of thousands of clones, roughly 85% of them seen just once. Sequenced input: peripheral blood. The receptors stem from a human donor in a cohort sampled during active COVID-19.

This rearrangement joins TRBV27 to TRBJ1-5; TRBD1 matches 10 bases. V shed 6 bases, J shed 2 bases, and the junction held 10 bases outside the gene matches. This CDR3 has 17 residues. In germline, CDR1 is MNHEY, CDR2 SMNVEV (reference sequence). DNA of the CDR3: TGTGCCAGCAGACCTCGCCGACAGGGGGCTGGCAATCAGCCCCAGCATTTT. Translation: CASRPRRQGAGNQPQHF.

CDR3 loop: CSANRGDTQYF. The CDR3 DNA sequence: TGCAGTGCCAATCGAGGAGATACGCAGTATTTT. This chain joins TRBV20-1 and TRBJ2-3; D is unresolved. This CDR3 has 11 amino acids. Trimming took 6 bases from V and 5 from J, leaving 9 bases between them. CDR1 is DFQATT and CDR2 is SNEGSKA in the germline V gene (reference sequence).

J is TRBJ2-1 and V is TRBV7-9; TRBD2 aligns across 7 bases. The CDR3 length is 15 residues. Trimming at V came to 0 bases and at J to 8 bases, leaving 7 bases not matched to a gene. The germline V gene has CDR1 SEHNR and CDR2 FQNEAQ (reference sequence). The CDR3 sequence is CASSLAGGARDEQFF. In DNA form, the CDR3 reads TGTGCCAGCAGCTTAGCGGGAGGGGCCCGGGATGAGCAGTTCTTC.

The chain combines TRBV9 with TRBJ2-7; possible D gene TRBD2, 7 bases. CDR1 is SGDLS, CDR2 YYNGEE, per germline. V lost 6 bases, J lost 8 bases, and 18 bases lay in between. The CDR3 extends over 13 amino acids. Written as DNA, the CDR3 is TGTGCCAGCAATACGCTTCAGGGGACTAAGCAGTACTTC. Translation: CASNTLQGTKQYF.

CDR3 residues: CASSFVRQGYGYTF. The CDR3, as DNA: TGTGCCAGCAGTTTTGTTCGACAGGGCTACGGCTACACCTTC. The V and J genes are TRBV28 and TRBJ1-2, with 7 positions matching TRBD1. The germline CDR1 and CDR2 sequences are MDHEN and SYDVKM. After removal of 3 bases from V and 8 bases from J, the junction contained 9 bases not matched to a gene. The CDR3 has 14 residues.

On this clone: An end of the junction differs from the germline gene, which may be a read error. The genes are TRBV2 and TRBJ1-2, with D perhaps TRBD1 (5 bases). Germline loops: CDR1 SNHLY, CDR2 FYNNEI. The CDR3 runs 12 residues. CDR3 in DNA: TGTGCCAGCAGTGAAGCAAGGGGCGTTTACGGCTTC. It yields the protein CASSEARGVYGF.

The J gene is TRBJ1-5, the V gene TRBV29-1, with TRBD1 matching 8 bases. Per the germline V gene, CDR1 is SQVTM and CDR2 is ANQGSEA. The J segment lost 3 bases and the V segment lost 4 bases, leaving 2 bases of the junction unmatched. The CDR3 extends over 13 amino acids. The CDR3 DNA reads TGCAGCGTTGGGACAGGGCACAATCAGCCCCAGCATTTT. It is translated as CSVGTGHNQPQHF.

In DNA form, the CDR3 reads TGCGCCAGCAGCTTGGCTGGGAGCTCCTACAATGAGCAGTTCTTC. It yields the protein CASSLAGSSYNEQFF. The chain employs TRBV5-1 and TRBJ2-1; a weak D match, TRBD2 (5 bases). The CDR3 is made up of 15 amino acids. CDR1 and CDR2 (germline): SGHRS, YFSETQ. The V end was cut by 0 bases, the J end by 0 bases, with 7 bases between.

In this sample, this clone turned up a few times. V usage is TRBV5-1 and J usage is TRBJ2-3; 8 bases line up with TRBD2. The CDR3 spans 16 residues. The germline V gene has CDR1 SGHRS and CDR2 YFSETQ. Trimming at V came to 4 bases and at J to 0 bases, leaving 7 bases not matched to a gene. The CDR3 sequence is CASSPVASGSTDTQYF. The CDR3 DNA reads TGCGCCAGCAGCCCTGTTGCTAGCGGGAGCACAGATACGCAGTATTTT.

The V gene is TRBV28, the J gene TRBJ2-7; a possible D gene is TRBD1 (6 bases). This CDR3 is 15 amino acids long. Germline lookup yields CDR1 MDHEN and CDR2 SYDVKM. V lost 2 bases to trimming and J lost 1 base, with 12 bases between them. The CDR3 DNA sequence: TGTGCCAGCAGTTTACGGGACATTTTTTCCTACGAGCAGTACTTC. Its protein is CASSLRDIFSYEQYF.

The chain couples TRBV7-6 to TRBJ2-2; D perhaps matches TRBD2 (5 bases). CDR1 and CDR2 (germline): SGHVS, FNYEAQ. There are 15 residues in the CDR3. The V end lost 7 bases, the J end lost 1 base, and 13 bases lay between the germline ends. CDR3 amino acids: CASTAGRKNTGELFF. DNA for the CDR3: TGTGCCAGCACCGCGGGCAGGAAGAACACCGGGGAGCTGTTTTTT.

In this sample, this clone turned up once. The genes are TRBV7-3 and TRBJ2-7; TRBD2 matches at 7 bases. CDR1 is SGHTA and CDR2 is FQGTGA in the germline V gene. The length of the CDR3 is 15 residues. V trimming: 0 bases; J trimming: 1 base; junction bases outside the gene matches: 3. The CDR3 loop reads CASSLTPGGSYEQYF. The CDR3 coding sequence is TGTGCCAGCAGCTTAACTCCGGGAGGTTCCTACGAGCAGTACTTC.

In this sample, this clone turned up a few times. The chain combines TRBV7-3 with TRBJ1-1; possible D gene TRBD1, 6 bases. Germline assignment: CDR1 SGHTA and CDR2 FQGTGA. The CDR3 loop spans 16 amino acids. Trimming stripped 3 bases from V and 0 bases from J, with 14 bases between. The CDR3 here is CASSLAGGQLNTEAFF. DNA of the CDR3: TGTGCCAGCAGCTTGGCGGGGGGCCAACTGAACACTGAAGCTTTCTTT.

This chain links TRBV10-3 with TRBJ1-2; D may be TRBD1 (6 bases). CDR1 and CDR2 from the germline V gene are ENHRY and SYGVKD. CDR3 length equals 15 residues. V lost 0 bases and J 2 bases, leaving 10 bases between the germline ends. In DNA, the CDR3 is TGTGCCATCAGTGAGTCAACAGGGCGGAACTATGGCTACACCTTC. It specifies CAISESTGRNYGYTF.

V gene TRBV6-4 combines with J gene TRBJ2-7; TRBD2 matches 9 bases. CDR1 and CDR2 from the germline V gene are MRHNA and SNTAGT. This CDR3 is 18 amino acids long. With 2 bases clipped from V and 3 bases from J, the junction kept 14 bases outside the gene matches. CDR3 loop: CASSDPGEQGLAYYEQYF. Here the CDR3 DNA reads TGTGCCAGCAGTGACCCAGGGGAACAAGGACTAGCGTACTACGAGCAGTACTTC.

This sequence joins TRBV7-9 and TRBJ2-7, with D unclear. Germline loops: CDR1 SEHNR, CDR2 FQNEAQ (reference sequence). This CDR3 is 12 amino acids long. The ends were cut back, 1 base at V and 7 bases at J, with 8 bases in the middle. The CDR3 DNA sequence: TGTGCCAGCAGCTTAGAGTCGACAGAGCAGTACTTC. Translating gives CASSLESTEQYF.

Only one count was recorded for this clone. This chain uses TRBV6-5 with TRBJ2-5; a weak D match, TRBD2 (6 bases). CDR1 and CDR2 from the germline V gene are MNHEY and SVGAGI. Trimming removed 5 bases from V and 2 bases from J, with 15 bases in between. The CDR3 totals 15 residues. CDR3 nucleotide sequence: TGTGCCAGCAGTAATTTACCGGGAGTGCAAGAGACCCAGTACTTC. It codes for CASSNLPGVQETQYF.

This clone was seen only a few times. The chain joins TRBV4-3 to TRBJ2-7; tentative D call: TRBD1 (5 bases). Germline CDR1 is LGHNA and CDR2 is YSLEER. This CDR3 has 15 amino acids. Trimming shortened V by 0 bases and J by 3 bases, and 12 bases separated the two germline ends. This chain's CDR3 is CASSQESGLIYEQYF. DNA for the CDR3: TGCGCCAGCAGCCAAGAATCAGGGCTTATCTACGAGCAGTACTTC.

This clone was counted a few times. This chain joins TRBV6-4 and TRBJ2-7; possible D gene TRBD1, 5 bases. CDR1 and CDR2 from the germline V gene are MRHNA and SNTAGT. CDR3 length: 13 amino acids. Trimming cost V 9 bases and J 4 bases, with 16 bases left between them. As DNA, the CDR3 is TGTGCCAGTCCTCGGGCAGGGTGTTACGAGCAGTACTTC. This translates into CASPRAGCYEQYF.

The CDR3 coding sequence is TGTGCCAGCAGCTTGGACGGGAATAGGTTTGATGAGCAGTACTTC. It codes for CASSLDGNRFDEQYF. The chain couples TRBV5-5 to TRBJ2-7, with D perhaps matching TRBD2 (5 bases). From germline, CDR1 is SGHKS and CDR2 YYEKEE (reference sequence). CDR3 size: 15 residues. V was cut by 0 bases and J by 7 bases, with 17 bases left in between. The entire variable domain, with the rest obtained from reference TRBV5-5 and TRBJ2-7, is as follows: DAGVTQSPTHLIKTRGQQVTLRCSPISGHKSVSWYQQVLGQGPQFIFQYYEKEERGRGNFPDRFSARQFPNYSSELNVNALLLGDSALYLCASSLDGNRFDEQYFGPGTRLTVT.